The 17 T cell receptor beta chains below all came from one sample that was sequenced in a study of blood T cell repertoires in COVID-19. Clones were sequenced by immunoSEQ multiplex PCR, and TCRdb holds only the in-frame ones, with some missing. The sample has around 260,000 clones; under 90% are singletons. The sequenced material came from peripheral blood. The receptors originated from a woman aged 40 to 49 who had recovered from COVID-19.

This clone appeared a single time. The chain couples TRBV6-4 to TRBJ2-1, with 8 bases matching TRBD1. CDR1 is MRHNA and CDR2 is SNTAGT in the germline V gene. V lost 6 bases to trimming and J lost 4 bases; unmatched junction nucleotides: 5. The CDR3 runs 14 residues. This CDR3 is CASSLTGVYNEQFF. CDR3 coding DNA: TGTGCCAGCAGCTTGACAGGGGTTTACAATGAGCAGTTCTTC.

This sequence joins TRBV27 and TRBJ1-5, with D uncertain. CDR1 and CDR2 from the germline V gene are MNHEY and SMNVEV (reference sequence). The CDR3 contains 15 residues. Trimming pared 5 bases from V and 4 bases from J, leaving 15 bases between. The CDR3, as DNA: TGTGCCAGCAGTGCCTTGGGCAACGGAAATCAGCCCCAGCATTTT. Protein sequence: CASSALGNGNQPQHF.

This clone was detected once. The chain combines TRBV12-5 with TRBJ1-5; D might be TRBD1 (6 bases). Per the germline V gene, CDR1 is LGHNT and CDR2 is FRNRAP. Trimming removed 7 bases at V and 5 bases at J, with 18 bases between. This CDR3 spans 15 amino acids. CDR3 nucleotides: TGTGCTAGTGCTGTTGGGAACAGGGAGTATCAGCCCCAGCATTTT. It codes for CASAVGNREYQPQHF.

The chain recombines TRBV7-9 with TRBJ1-1; D not resolved. With 2 bases removed from V and 3 bases from J, the gap between germline ends came to 4 bases. CDR1 is SEHNR and CDR2 is FQNEAQ in the germline V gene (reference sequence). The CDR3 runs to 12 residues. In nucleotides, the CDR3 is TGTGCCAGCAGCTTATATGACACTGAAGCTTTCTTT. Its translation is CASSLYDTEAFF.

V is TRBV20-1 and J is TRBJ2-2; D gene unclear. V was pared by 3 bases and J by 3 bases, with 11 bases between. Looked up from germline, CDR1 is DFQATT and CDR2 is SNEGSKA (reference sequence). The CDR3 totals 14 residues. The CDR3 spells CSASRAPDTGELFF. As DNA, the CDR3 is TGCAGTGCTAGTCGCGCCCCGGACACCGGGGAGCTGTTTTTT.

The CDR3 coding sequence is TGTGCCAGCAGTCCGAAGGACAGGGGCTACGAGCAGTACTTC. This translates into CASSPKDRGYEQYF. The chain couples TRBV7-9 to TRBJ2-7, with 9 positions matching TRBD1. The germline gives CDR1 SEHNR, CDR2 FQNEAQ (reference sequence). The junction had 6 bases not matched to a gene; V was cut back by 6 bases and J by 3 bases. This CDR3 has 14 amino acids.

This sequence joins TRBV5-1 and TRBJ2-2; TRBD2 matches at 10 bases. This CDR3 has 15 amino acids. The V and J ends lost 1 base and 6 bases, in that order; junction bases with no gene match: 3. The V gene's germline CDR1 is SGHRS and CDR2 YFSETQ. The CDR3 protein is CASSLLAGDSGELFF. CDR3 sequence (DNA): TGCGCCAGCAGCTTGCTAGCGGGAGATTCCGGGGAGCTGTTTTTT.

J is TRBJ2-3 and V is TRBV6-5; no clear D. V shed 6 bases and J shed 6 bases, with 16 bases lying between them. The length of the CDR3 is 14 residues. CDR1 and CDR2 (germline): MNHEY, SVGAGI. The CDR3 region is CASSPRHLTDTQYF. The CDR3 region has the DNA TGTGCCAGCAGCCCCAGACATCTCACGGATACGCAGTATTTT.

The chain is built from TRBV9 and TRBJ2-5, with 10 bases identical to TRBD1. The ends lost 4 bases at V and 5 bases at J; junction bases unmatched: 8. There are 15 residues in the CDR3. Germline lookup yields CDR1 SGDLS and CDR2 YYNGEE. CDR3: CASSPLTGGLETQYF. The CDR3 coding sequence is TGTGCCAGCAGCCCCCTGACAGGGGGCTTGGAGACCCAGTACTTC.

This clone occurred once. The rearrangement links TRBV19 to TRBJ2-5; TRBD2 agrees at 11 bases. J lost 2 bases, V lost 7 bases, and 3 bases had no gene match. The CDR3 sequence is 14 residues long. Germline V gene sequence: CDR1 LNHDA, CDR2 SQIVND (reference sequence). CDR3: CASKLAGEQETQYF. The CDR3 bases are TGTGCCAGTAAACTAGCGGGAGAGCAAGAGACCCAGTACTTC.

The chain couples TRBV7-2 to TRBJ2-7; a possible D gene is TRBD2 (6 bases). The CDR3 spans 13 residues. Deletions cut 5 bases from V and 6 bases from J, with 14 bases between. Germline-derived CDR1 and CDR2 are SGHTA and FQGNSA. The CDR3 reads CASSPRGGAEQYF. In nucleotides, the CDR3 is TGTGCCAGCAGCCCTAGGGGAGGTGCCGAGCAGTACTTC.

The J gene is TRBJ2-7, the V gene TRBV18; 7 nucleotides align to TRBD2. Germline loops: CDR1 KGHSH, CDR2 LQKENI. The J segment lost 6 bases and the V segment lost 3 bases, leaving 5 bases of the junction unmatched. The CDR3 has 13 amino acids. In DNA form, the CDR3 reads TGTGCCAGCTCACCTACTAGCGATGGCGAGCAGTACTTC. Encoded protein: CASSPTSDGEQYF.

The CDR3 nucleotides are TGCGCCAGCAGCTTCTCGGGATCCGTCGAGCAGTACTTC. Encoded protein: CASSFSGSVEQYF. V and J are TRBV5-1 and TRBJ2-7, with a weak D call TRBD2 (5 bases). The germline V gene encodes CDR1 SGHRS and CDR2 YFSETQ. The ends were cut back, 2 bases at V and 6 bases at J, with 12 bases in the middle. CDR3 length equals 13 residues.

The V gene is TRBV9, the J gene TRBJ2-1; perhaps TRBD2 as D (5 bases). Trimming pared 4 bases from V and 0 bases from J, leaving 14 bases between. This CDR3 is built from 16 residues. The V gene's germline CDR1 is SGDLS and CDR2 YYNGEE. The CDR3 nucleotides are TGTGCCAGCAGCCCCCTCGGCGCGGGCTCCTACAATGAGCAGTTCTTC. Translation: CASSPLGAGSYNEQFF.

A single count supports this clone. The chain employs TRBV18 and TRBJ2-2; 11 bases are a match to TRBD2. Germline V gives CDR1 KGHSH, CDR2 LQKENI. The CDR3 spans 16 residues. V was clipped by 3 bases and J by 3 bases; unmatched bases: 3. The CDR3 here is CASSPGLAEHTGELFF. The DNA of the CDR3 is TGTGCCAGCTCACCGGGACTAGCGGAACACACCGGGGAGCTGTTTTTT. The variable domain in full, completed from reference TRBV18 and TRBJ2-2, reads NAGVMQNPRHLVRRRGQEARLRCSPMKGHSHVYWYRQLPEEGLKFMVYLQKENIIDESGMPKERFSAEFPKEGPSILRIQQVVRGDSAAYFCASSPGLAEHTGELFFGEGSRLTVL.

The chain combines TRBV28 with TRBJ1-3; D unclear. The CDR3 runs to 15 residues. In germline, CDR1 is MDHEN, CDR2 SYDVKM. V was cut by 4 bases and J by 0 bases, with 10 bases left in between. The CDR3 spells CASSSPGSSGNTIYF. In nucleotides, the CDR3 is TGTGCCAGCAGTTCTCCGGGATCCTCTGGAAACACCATATATTTT.

The chain employs TRBV6-1 and TRBJ1-5; 8 nucleotides agree with TRBD1. V trimming: 2 bases; J trimming: 2 bases; junction bases outside the gene matches: 5. The CDR3 has 16 amino acids. Looked up from germline, CDR1 is MNHNS and CDR2 is SASEGT. CDR3 DNA: TGTGCCAGCAGTGAAAGACAGGGGATAGGCAATCAGCCCCAGCATTTT. Translation: CASSERQGIGNQPQHF.